This TCR beta chain was captured by sequencing in a study of shared clonotypes between healthy human individuals. Study outcomes and limitations: Clonotype sharing across donors was expected to vary with sequencing depth.

The CDR3 has 14 amino acids. CDR1 and CDR2 (germline): MNHEY, SMNVEV (reference sequence). V lost 3 bases, J lost 1 base, and 9 bases lay in between. Samples underwent the assay at deep level. Sorted-subset replicate PCR reactions were performed with roughly 200 ng DNA, corresponding to 30,000 to 35,000 T cell genomes. Authors' data handling: Owing to the provision of junction-only sequences devoid of quality scores by immunoSEQ, filtering differed. Produced via immunoSEQ multiplex PCR; TCRdb's table is partial and in-frame only. V and J calls and clone size are given by that table; D and trimming were obtained from the DNA. The sample consists of millions of clones, less than 95% of them appearing once. In regard to this clone: Antigen: not known.

In the naive CD8 group, cells lacked CD45RO and were positively selected for CCR7, so terminally differentiated effector memory CD45RA+ cells were left out. The TCR originated in a man aged 18-30 years in good health. The rearrangement links TRBV27 to TRBJ2-5; weak D call: TRBD1 (6 bases). The sample taken for sequencing was naive CD8+ T cells sorted from blood. The CDR3 spells CASSFDRFQETQYF. The CDR3 nucleotides read TGTGCCAGCAGTTTTGACAGGTTCCAAGAGACCCAGTACTTC.